This TCR beta chain was recorded in a study of cytomegalovirus exposure and HLA in healthy donors. PCR amplification relied on 60 Vbeta primers (plus 13 Jbeta primers). Assay used: immunoSEQ multiplex PCR; TCRdb lists only in-frame clones, some missing. Altogether hundreds of thousands of clones are present, roughly 78% being singletons, with the ten largest covering about 0.45%. This clone has more than one count but fewer than ten. Its specificity is unknown. Donors counted as nominally healthy when sampled, yet unrecorded immune exposures were likely. V shed 7 bases and J 4 bases; nucleotides not matched to a gene: 15. Germline-derived CDR1 and CDR2 are SGHDN and FVKESK. This CDR3 comprises 16 residues. Study results and limitations: About 87% or about 30% of the time was how often most TCR beta V segments were productive, according to an earlier analysis. A later analysis found common viral pathogens apparently linked to several of the most significant clusters.

The chain employs TRBV14 and TRBJ1-1, with TRBD1 matching over 7 bases. The sequence came from a boy between 10 and 17 years old in good health and CMV-seronegative. The sequencing input was PBMCs. The CDR3 protein is CASNDRDKRGFTEAFF. CDR3 nucleotide sequence: TGTGCCAGCAACGACAGGGATAAACGCGGGTTCACTGAAGCTTTCTTT.